This entry features one TCR beta chain sequence. The antigen it binds to is not known. Per-base qualities were not stored, and no clone one base away is much larger. This entry comes from a study of T cell responses to AZD1222 COVID-19 vaccine listed by TCRdb under 2021. Background on the whole study: A total of approximately 240 trial participants underwent TCR sequencing, of whom about 210 received two doses of AZD1222 and around 25 received two doses of the MenACWY control vaccine. Trial participants were enrolled by age into 18-55, 56-69 and 70-plus year subgroups, with about 150, 28 and 57 TCR-sequenced participants respectively.

This specimen's time point label, per the study, means: about 28 days (+/-7) after the second vaccine dose. Because spike-specific TCR depth and breadth did not differ between the two schedules, AZD1222 recipients who got a second dose at roughly 4 weeks were pooled with those who got a second dose at roughly 12 weeks. The vaccinee samples were drawn from two UK trials, COV001 and COV002, one of which was a single-blind randomized controlled phase 2/3 trial testing AZD1222 (ChAdOx1 nCoV-19) in healthy adults. For TCRbeta chain sequencing, PBMC samples from trial participants were taken at day 0 and at day 28 after the second dose. The germline V gene gives CDR1 as SNHLY and CDR2 as FYNNEI. From cysteine to phenylalanine, the CDR3 is 12 amino acids long. The CDR3 DNA has 36 bases and is translated from base 1. V was cut back by 6 bases and J by 5 bases, leaving a gap of 8 bases between them. The CDR3 regions of human TCRbeta chains were analyzed by immunosequencing. On the authors' methods: TCRs in the repertoires were matched against a reference library of SARS-CoV-2-specific TCRs that had been generated with the MIRA antigen-specificity platform. Breadth meant the fraction of unique TCRs that were SARS-CoV-2-associated, whereas depth meant the fraction of total T cells that were SARS-CoV-2-associated. Each spike-specific TCR was assigned to its reactive spike region and to a CD4 or CD8 class using the MIRA data. Log10-transformed breadth and depth values were compared by one-way ANOVA with Sidak's multiple comparisons tests. In TCRdb, the immuneACCESS table is reduced to in-frame sequences with V and J assigned. These tables do not hold every clone; where another copy was compared, an unresolved V gene accounts for under half, and the others remain unexplained. V and J calls and clone size are given by that table; D and trimming were obtained from the DNA. Recorded for this sample are 80,000 to 100,000 clones; roughly nine tenths of them occurred a single time. Over 2% of the sample rests with the top ten.

Broad study findings and their caveats: Nearly half of unique spike-specific TCRs reportedly recognized epitopes outside regions mutated in the B.1.351 and B.1.1.7 variants. Spike-specific TCR breadth and depth rose significantly after two AZD1222 doses compared with day 0 and with MenACWY recipients. Conclusions about previously exposed vaccinees are limited, since just 6 or 7 AZD1222 recipients were seropositive for SARS-CoV-2 at baseline. Because no samples from the day 14 peak response were available, repertoires could be characterized only after the peak T cell response. Most participants were white British and females outnumbered males, and the authors suggested that clonal diversity may have been underestimated. CD4 TCRs associated with the vaccine covered the entire spike protein, and the dominant responses were in regions 160-218 and 743-854. In the small 56-69-year group, the increase in depth fell short of significance, most likely because of low power.

The rearrangement combines TRBV2 with TRBJ2-1; no D gene can be assigned with confidence. This receptor was identified in an adult who received the AZD1222 COVID-19 vaccine. The sequencing here drew on peripheral blood, taken 28 days after the second AZD1222 dose. The DNA sequence is TGTGCCAGCAGGGACGTCAACAATGAGCAGTTCTTC. The translation is CASRDVNNEQFF.